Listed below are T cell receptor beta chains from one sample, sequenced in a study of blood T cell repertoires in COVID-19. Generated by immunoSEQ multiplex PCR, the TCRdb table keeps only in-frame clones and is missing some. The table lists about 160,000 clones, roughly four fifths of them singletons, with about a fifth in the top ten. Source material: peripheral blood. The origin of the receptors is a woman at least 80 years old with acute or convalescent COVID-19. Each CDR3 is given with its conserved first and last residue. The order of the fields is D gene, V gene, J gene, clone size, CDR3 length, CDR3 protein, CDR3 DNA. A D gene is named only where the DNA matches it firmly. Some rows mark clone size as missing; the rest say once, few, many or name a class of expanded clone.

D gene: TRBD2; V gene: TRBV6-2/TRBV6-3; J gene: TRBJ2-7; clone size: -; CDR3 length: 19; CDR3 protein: CASSPLRGIGGRSTYEQYF; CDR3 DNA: TGTGCCAGCAGTCCCCTACGAGGAATAGGCGGGAGGTCTACCTACGAGCAGTACTTC
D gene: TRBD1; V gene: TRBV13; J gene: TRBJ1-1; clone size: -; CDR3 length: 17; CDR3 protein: CASSLWVRGQGYTEAFF; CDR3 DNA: TGTGCCAGCAGCTTATGGGTCAGGGGGCAAGGATATACTGAAGCTTTCTTT
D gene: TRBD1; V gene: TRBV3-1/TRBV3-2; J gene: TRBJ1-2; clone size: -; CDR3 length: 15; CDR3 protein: CASSQGRKTGDGYTF; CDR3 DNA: TGTGCCAGCAGCCAAGGGAGGAAGACAGGGGATGGCTACACCTTC
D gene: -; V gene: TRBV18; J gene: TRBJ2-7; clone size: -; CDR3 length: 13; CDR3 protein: CASSPGPVGEQYF; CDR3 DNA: TGTGCCAGCTCACCGGGCCCGGTGGGCGAGCAGTACTTC
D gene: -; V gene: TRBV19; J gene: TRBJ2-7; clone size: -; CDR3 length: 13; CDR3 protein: CASSMGHSYEQYF; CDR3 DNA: TGTGCCAGTAGTATGGGACACTCCTACGAGCAGTACTTC
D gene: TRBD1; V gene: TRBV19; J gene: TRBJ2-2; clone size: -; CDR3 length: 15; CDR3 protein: CASSIMGQGTGELFF; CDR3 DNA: TGTGCCAGTAGTATAATGGGACAGGGAACCGGGGAGCTGTTTTTT
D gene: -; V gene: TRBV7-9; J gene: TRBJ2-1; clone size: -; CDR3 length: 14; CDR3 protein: CASSSGSSYNEQFF; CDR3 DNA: TGTGCCAGCAGTAGCGGAAGCTCCTACAATGAGCAGTTCTTC
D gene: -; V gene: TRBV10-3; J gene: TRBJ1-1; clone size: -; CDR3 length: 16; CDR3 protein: CAISGSSFGRNTEAFF; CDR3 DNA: TGTGCCATCAGTGGCTCCTCGTTTGGGCGGAACACTGAAGCTTTCTTT
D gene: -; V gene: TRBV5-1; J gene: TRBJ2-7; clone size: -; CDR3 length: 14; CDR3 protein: CASSLVVSAYEQYF; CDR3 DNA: TGCGCCAGCAGCTTGGTTGTTAGTGCCTACGAGCAGTACTTC
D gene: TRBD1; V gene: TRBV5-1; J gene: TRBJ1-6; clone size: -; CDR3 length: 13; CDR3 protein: CASRTGETRPLHF; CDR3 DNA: TGCGCCAGTCGGACAGGCGAAACCCGACCCCTCCACTTT
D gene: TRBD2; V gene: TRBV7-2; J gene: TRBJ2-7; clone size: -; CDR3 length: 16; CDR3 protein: CASSLGTSGDPYEQYF; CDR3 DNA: TGTGCCAGCAGCCTGGGGACTAGCGGAGATCCCTACGAGCAGTACTTC
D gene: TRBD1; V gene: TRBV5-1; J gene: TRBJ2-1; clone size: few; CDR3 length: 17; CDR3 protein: CASRLPTGTGDYNEQFF; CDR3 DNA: TGCGCCAGCAGGCTACCTACCGGGACAGGAGACTACAATGAGCAGTTCTTC
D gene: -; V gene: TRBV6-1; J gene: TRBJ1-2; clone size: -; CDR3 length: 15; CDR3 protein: CASSEVRDLNYGYTF; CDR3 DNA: TGTGCCAGCAGTGAAGTCCGGGACTTAAACTATGGCTACACCTTC
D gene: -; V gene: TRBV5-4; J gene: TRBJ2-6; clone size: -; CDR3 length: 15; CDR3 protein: CASSLDLSGANVLTF; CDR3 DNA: TGTGCCAGCAGCTTGGATCTCTCTGGGGCCAACGTCCTGACTTTC
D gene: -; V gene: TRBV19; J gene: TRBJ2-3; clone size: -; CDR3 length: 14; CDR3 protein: CASSRTVYPDTQYF; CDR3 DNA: TGTGCCAGTAGTAGGACTGTCTACCCAGATACGCAGTATTTT
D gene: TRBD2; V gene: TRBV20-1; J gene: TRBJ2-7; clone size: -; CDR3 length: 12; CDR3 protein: CSASRGGDEQYF; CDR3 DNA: TGCAGTGCTAGTCGGGGGGGGGACGAGCAGTACTTC
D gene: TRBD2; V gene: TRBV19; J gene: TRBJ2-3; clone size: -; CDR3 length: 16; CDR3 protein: CASSIGGLAGQDTQYF; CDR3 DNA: TGTGCCAGTAGTATAGGGGGACTAGCGGGACAAGATACGCAGTATTTT
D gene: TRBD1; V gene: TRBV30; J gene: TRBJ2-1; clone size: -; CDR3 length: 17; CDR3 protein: CASTGGAGDRSYNEQFF; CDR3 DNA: TGTGCCTCCACAGGGGGCGCGGGGGATAGATCCTACAATGAGCAGTTCTTC
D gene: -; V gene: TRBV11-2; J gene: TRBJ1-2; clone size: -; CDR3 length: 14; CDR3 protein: CASSLEDSSYGYTF; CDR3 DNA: TGTGCCAGCAGCTTAGAGGACAGCTCCTATGGCTACACCTTC
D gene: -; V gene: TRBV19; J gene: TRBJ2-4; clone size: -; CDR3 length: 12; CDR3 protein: CASSMGGDIQYF; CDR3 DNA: TGTGCCAGTAGTATGGGTGGAGACATTCAGTACTTC
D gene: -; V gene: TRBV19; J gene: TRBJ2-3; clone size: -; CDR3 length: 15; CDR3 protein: CASTGSTFFTDTQYF; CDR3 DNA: TGTGCCAGTACAGGGTCTACATTCTTCACAGATACGCAGTATTTT
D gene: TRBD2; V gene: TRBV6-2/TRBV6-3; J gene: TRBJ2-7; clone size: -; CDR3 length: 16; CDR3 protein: CASSPSPSGDHHEQYF; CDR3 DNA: TGTGCCAGCAGCCCGTCCCCTAGCGGTGATCACCACGAGCAGTACTTC